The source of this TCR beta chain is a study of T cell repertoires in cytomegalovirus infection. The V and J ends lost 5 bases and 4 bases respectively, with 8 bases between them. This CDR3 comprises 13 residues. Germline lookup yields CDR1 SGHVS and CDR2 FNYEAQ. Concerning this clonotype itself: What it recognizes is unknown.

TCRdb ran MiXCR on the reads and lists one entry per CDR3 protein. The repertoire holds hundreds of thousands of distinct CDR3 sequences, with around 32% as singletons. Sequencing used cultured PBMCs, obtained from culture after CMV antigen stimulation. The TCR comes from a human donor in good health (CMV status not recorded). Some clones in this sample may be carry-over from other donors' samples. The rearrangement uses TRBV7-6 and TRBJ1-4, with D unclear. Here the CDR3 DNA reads TGTGCCAGCAGCCTAATGAGTAATGAAAAACTGTTTTTT. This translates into CASSLMSNEKLFF.